The clone carrying this T cell receptor beta chain was seen at least ten times. CDR3 size: 16 residues. Trimming cost V 0 bases and J 0 bases, with 9 bases left between them. CDR1 SGDLS and CDR2 YYNGEE come from the germline V gene. TCRdb redid the calling of the 5' RACE reads with MiXCR, one entry per CDR3 protein. The profile shows about 240,000 distinct CDR3 sequences, roughly 8.6% of them singletons. This sample was included in a study of CD8 T cells in ankylosing spondylitis. Source material: blood, either unsorted or a sorted T cell fraction (not recorded which). The chain links TRBV9 to TRBJ2-2, with D possibly TRBD2 on 5 matching bases. The receptor was isolated from a male donor with ankylosing spondylitis or in good health (not recorded which). CDR3 region: CASSVGPGSNTGELFF. CDR3 nucleotides: TGTGCCAGCAGCGTAGGTCCGGGGTCGAACACCGGGGAGCTGTTTTTT. Based on the CDR3 plus reference TRBV9 and TRBJ2-2, the full variable domain is DSGVTQTPKHLITATGQRVTLRCSPRSGDLSVYWYQQSLDQGLQFLIQYYNGEERAKGNILERFSAQQFPDLHSELNLSSLELGDSALYFCASSVGPGSNTGELFFGEGSRLTVL.